This is a list of T cell receptor beta chains from one sample in a study of T cell responses to AZD1222 COVID-19 vaccine. The protocol was immunoSEQ multiplex PCR, while the TCRdb copy is restricted to in-frame clones and leaves out a portion. Here the sample spans roughly 120,000 clones, 88% being singletons. The input for sequencing was peripheral blood, taken on day 0 of MenACWY control vaccination. The receptors derive from an adult in good health. Both conserved end residues are part of each CDR3. A D gene is named only where the DNA matches it firmly. The size field is filled for only some rows; it gives once, few, many or a size class.

NA NA TRBJ1-2 TRBV25-1 TGTGCCAGCAGTGAGGCGGGGGCCTATGGCTACACCTTC CASSEAGAYGYTF
NA NA TRBJ1-5 TRBV10-2 TGCGCCAGCAGTGAGTCCGGGGGGCAGCCCCAGCATTTT CASSESGGQPQHF
NA NA TRBJ1-4 TRBV18 TGTGCCGGCTCACCGGGACATCCTAATGAAAAACTGTTTTTT CAGSPGHPNEKLFF
NA NA TRBJ1-5 TRBV6-5 TGTGCCAGCAGTTACTCCCCCCCTGAGGGCAATCAGCCCCAGCATTTT CASSYSPPEGNQPQHF
NA NA TRBJ2-7 TRBV15 TGTGCCACCAGCGGCGACTCCGCAGCCTACGAGCAGTACTTC CATSGDSAAYEQYF
few NA TRBJ2-1 TRBV24-1 TGTGCCACCAGTGGTTTTAACATCCTCCGGGGGCAGTTCTTC CATSGFNILRGQFF
NA TRBD1 TRBJ1-6 TRBV11-2 TGTGCCAGCAGTCAAACGACAGGGACCTATAATTCACCCCTCCACTTT CASSQTTGTYNSPLHF
NA NA TRBJ1-1 TRBV28 TGTGCCAGCAGTTTATCCCAGGAACTCACTGAAGCTTTCTTT CASSLSQELTEAFF
NA NA TRBJ2-3 TRBV27 TGTGCCAGCAGTGACTACGCGGGGTTCACAGATACGCAGTATTTT CASSDYAGFTDTQYF
NA TRBD1 TRBJ1-4 TRBV30 TGTGCCTGGAGTACAGGGGGTGGTGAAAAACTGTTTTTT CAWSTGGGEKLFF
NA TRBD1 TRBJ2-7 TRBV28 TGTGCCAGCAGAACCGGGACAGGGAACTACGAGCAGTACTTC CASRTGTGNYEQYF
NA TRBD1 TRBJ1-3 TRBV7-9 TGTGCCAGCAGCTTAAGGACAGGGGACTCTGGAAACACCATATATTTT CASSLRTGDSGNTIYF
NA TRBD2 TRBJ2-7 TRBV28 TGTGCCAGCAGTTTCCCCTCCGGGGGGTACGAGCAGTACTTC CASSFPSGGYEQYF
NA NA TRBJ2-5 TRBV7-9 TGTGCCAGCAGACGAGGGGCCACGGAGACCCAGTACTTC CASRRGATETQYF
NA NA TRBJ1-1 TRBV21-1 TGTGCCAGCAGCAAAACAACAGGGTGTATAGCTTTCTTT CASSKTTGCIAFF
few NA TRBJ1-2 TRBV5-4 TGTGCCAGCAGCTTGGCCCAGGGAACAAGAAATGGCTACACCTTC CASSLAQGTRNGYTF
NA NA TRBJ2-7 TRBV12-3/TRBV12-4 TGTGCCAGCAGTTCCCTAGGGGAGCAGTACTTC CASSSLGEQYF
NA TRBD1 TRBJ1-5 TRBV2 TGTGCCAGCGAGTTCACTCCAGCCGCAGGGGGAGAGGGTCAGCCCCAGCATTTT CASEFTPAAGGEGQPQHF
once NA TRBJ2-5 TRBV7-3 TGTGCCAGCAGCTTTGGTGCAGGAGAGACCCAGTACTTC CASSFGAGETQYF
NA NA TRBJ2-7 TRBV18 TGTGCCAGCTCACCTCGGCAGGGAAAGATACAGCTGACCTACGAGCAGTACTTC CASSPRQGKIQLTYEQYF
NA NA TRBJ1-1 TRBV2 TGTGCCAGCAGGGCGGGTTACACCATGAACACTGAAGCTTTCTTT CASRAGYTMNTEAFF
few NA TRBJ2-7 TRBV27 TGTGCCAGCAGTAAACTATCCGGGATGGAAACCTACGAGCAGTACTTC CASSKLSGMETYEQYF
NA TRBD1 TRBJ1-2 TRBV19 TGTGCCAGTAGTATACTTCTCCAAGGACAGGGGATTCGAGGCTACACCTTC CASSILLQGQGIRGYTF
NA TRBD1 TRBJ2-7 TRBV27 TGTGCCAGCAGTTTGACAGGGGGCGACGAGCAGTACTTC CASSLTGGDEQYF
NA TRBD2 TRBJ2-1 TRBV9 TGTGCCAGCAGCGTTTCTAGCGGTCATTACAATGAGCAGTTCTTC CASSVSSGHYNEQFF
NA NA TRBJ2-3 TRBV27 TGTGCCAGCAGCTTGGGTAGGGATACGCAGTATTTT CASSLGRDTQYF
once TRBD2 TRBJ2-7 TRBV5-1 TGCGCCAGCAGCGGGGGACTAGCGGTTGACGAGCAGTACTTC CASSGGLAVDEQYF
few NA TRBJ2-3 TRBV6-4 TGTGCCAGCAGCACGGATTACACAGATACGCAGTATTTT CASSTDYTDTQYF
NA NA TRBJ1-3 TRBV5-4 TGTGCCAGCAGCGTCGGACAGAACTCTGGAAACACCATATATTTT CASSVGQNSGNTIYF
NA NA TRBJ1-2 TRBV28 TGTGCCAGCAGTCCACACTCGAGCGGCTACACCTTC CASSPHSSGYTF
NA TRBD2 TRBJ2-7 TRBV27 TGTGCCAGCAGTTTGAGCGGGGCCTACGAGCAGTACTTC CASSLSGAYEQYF
once TRBD1 TRBJ2-4 TRBV6-5 TGTGCCAGCAGTTACAGGACAGGGAGAGACATTCAGTACTTC CASSYRTGRDIQYF
once NA TRBJ1-1 TRBV20-1 TGCAGTGCTAGTTTCAAGAACACTGAAGCTTTCTTT CSASFKNTEAFF
NA NA TRBJ1-3 TRBV7-6 TGTGCCAGCAGCTTAAAGCATCAGGGCGCTGGAAACACCATATATTTT CASSLKHQGAGNTIYF
once TRBD2 TRBJ2-7 TRBV7-2 TGTGCCAGCAGCTCTCTGTCTAGCGGGAGTAACGAGCAGTACTTC CASSSLSSGSNEQYF
NA TRBD2 TRBJ2-1 TRBV5-1 TGCGCCAGGGTACCCTGTTCGGGACTAGTTCTAAAAGAGCAGTTCTTC CARVPCSGLVLKEQFF
NA NA TRBJ1-2 TRBV5-1 TGCGCCAGCAGCTTGAACCCCCGGTGGGCAAGTGGCTACACCTTC CASSLNPRWASGYTF
NA NA TRBJ2-7 TRBV12-3/TRBV12-4 TGTGCCAGCAGTTTTGGGGCCTACGAGCAGTACTTC CASSFGAYEQYF
NA TRBD1 TRBJ2-2 TRBV5-1 TGCGCCAGCAGATCGACAGGGGCCGCGAACACCGGGGAGCTGTTTTTT CASRSTGAANTGELFF
NA NA TRBJ1-3 TRBV27 TGTGCCAGCAGTCGGTTGGGGAGTGGAAACACCATATATTTT CASSRLGSGNTIYF
NA TRBD2 TRBJ2-1 TRBV11-2 TGTGCCAGCAGCTTAGGCGGGAGGGCGGGCAATGAGCAGTTCTTC CASSLGGRAGNEQFF
NA TRBD2 TRBJ2-3 TRBV28 TGTGCCAGCACCTCTAGGAAGCGACTAGCGGGAGGGACAGATACGCAGTATTTT CASTSRKRLAGGTDTQYF
NA NA TRBJ1-1 TRBV3-1/TRBV3-2 TGTGCCAGCAGCCAAGATCTACCACGGAAAGCTTTCTTT CASSQDLPRKAFF
once TRBD1 TRBJ1-1 TRBV2 TGTGCCAGCAGTGGGGACAGGGGCGGAACTGAAGCTTTCTTT CASSGDRGGTEAFF
NA TRBD2 TRBJ2-7 TRBV28 TGTGCCAGCAGACGGGGGGAGATTTCCTACGAGCAGTACTTC CASRRGEISYEQYF
NA NA TRBJ2-1 TRBV6-5 TGTGCCAGCACAGGGGACTACAATGAGCAGTTCTTC CASTGDYNEQFF
NA TRBD2 TRBJ2-5 TRBV2 TGTGCCAGCAGTTTTAAGCGGGGGACACAAGAGACCCAGTACTTC CASSFKRGTQETQYF
NA NA TRBJ2-1 TRBV24-1 TGTGCCACCAGTGATTGGGTTGGGGGCTCCTACAATGAGCAGTTCTTC CATSDWVGGSYNEQFF
NA TRBD1 TRBJ2-7 TRBV6-5 TGTGCCAGCAGTTACGAGACAGGGACCTACGAGCAGTACTTC CASSYETGTYEQYF
NA NA TRBJ2-7 TRBV5-4 TGTGCCAGCAGCTTAACCCTAAATTACGAGCAGTACTTC CASSLTLNYEQYF
NA NA TRBJ2-1 TRBV9 TGTGCCAGCAGCCCCCTGCCGGGGGACAATGAGCAGTTCTTC CASSPLPGDNEQFF
once TRBD2 TRBJ2-5 TRBV28 TGTGCCAGCAGTTGGACTAGCGGGATCGAGACCCAGTACTTC CASSWTSGIETQYF
once NA TRBJ2-3 TRBV7-2 TGTGCCAGCAGCTTAGCTTCTGCGCGCACAGATACGCAGTATTTT CASSLASARTDTQYF
once TRBD1 TRBJ2-5 TRBV18 TGTGCCAGCTCACCTTATCCGGGACAGGGCTACTTGGAGACCCAGTACTTC CASSPYPGQGYLETQYF
NA TRBD1 TRBJ2-5 TRBV19 TGTGCCAGTAGTCCAGGGACAGGGAGTACCCAGTACTTC CASSPGTGSTQYF